These T cell receptor beta chains were read from a single sample in a study of T-cell memory formation after mild COVID-19. One entry per CDR3 protein, called by TCRdb with MiXCR from the 5' RACE reads. The data hold a few hundred thousand distinct CDR3 sequences, with around 28% observed a single time. The material sequenced was PBMCs or a T cell subset sorted from them (not recorded which). These TCRs come from an adult woman who had mild COVID-19 (a few samples of this study predate the infection). Cell type and time point are not known. CDR3s include the opening cysteine and the closing phenylalanine or tryptophan. The D gene is left open where the match is weak. Part of the rows lack a size; the others show once, few, many or a class for expanded clones.

CDR3 DNA: TGTGCCAGCAGTTTAGACCCTCCTAGCGGGGGTTACAATGAGCAGTTCTTC; CDR3 protein: CASSLDPPSGGYNEQFF; D gene: TRBD2; clone size: NA; CDR3 length: 17; V gene: TRBV12-3/TRBV12-4; J gene: TRBJ2-1
CDR3 DNA: TGTGCCAGCAGTTACGCCATGAGGGTGGGGACCTATGGCTACACCTTC; CDR3 protein: CASSYAMRVGTYGYTF; D gene: NA; clone size: NA; CDR3 length: 16; V gene: TRBV6-5; J gene: TRBJ1-2
CDR3 DNA: TGTGCCAGCAGCCGGCCGTCGAACACTGAAGCTTTCTTT; CDR3 protein: CASSRPSNTEAFF; D gene: NA; clone size: NA; CDR3 length: 13; V gene: TRBV5-4; J gene: TRBJ1-1
CDR3 DNA: TGTGCCACCAGCCCAAGGACAGGCGGAGAGGAAAAACTGTTTTTT; CDR3 protein: CATSPRTGGEEKLFF; D gene: TRBD1; clone size: once; CDR3 length: 15; V gene: TRBV15; J gene: TRBJ1-4
CDR3 DNA: TGTGCCAGCCTCCGAACACCCTCCGGAGATACGCAGTATTTT; CDR3 protein: CASLRTPSGDTQYF; D gene: NA; clone size: medium-sized; CDR3 length: 14; V gene: TRBV2; J gene: TRBJ2-3
CDR3 DNA: TGTGCCGGGGGACTTAGGAGTTACATTCAGTACTTC; CDR3 protein: CAGGLRSYIQYF; D gene: NA; clone size: NA; CDR3 length: 12; V gene: TRBV30; J gene: TRBJ2-4
CDR3 DNA: TGTGCCAGTAGTATAGACGAACTAGCGGGGACCCGCAATGAGCAGTTCTTC; CDR3 protein: CASSIDELAGTRNEQFF; D gene: TRBD2; clone size: NA; CDR3 length: 17; V gene: TRBV19; J gene: TRBJ2-1
CDR3 DNA: TGCAGTGCTAGAGATTGGCAGGGGAACACTGAAGCTTTCTTT; CDR3 protein: CSARDWQGNTEAFF; D gene: NA; clone size: NA; CDR3 length: 14; V gene: TRBV20-1; J gene: TRBJ1-1
CDR3 DNA: TGCAGTGCTAGAGGAGGGACATATATCTTGGAGTGGCGTAATGAAAAACTGTTTTTT; CDR3 protein: CSARGGTYILEWRNEKLFF; D gene: NA; clone size: few; CDR3 length: 19; V gene: TRBV20-1; J gene: TRBJ1-4
CDR3 DNA: TGTGCCAGCGGGGAGTACGAGCAGTACTTC; CDR3 protein: CASGEYEQYF; D gene: NA; clone size: NA; CDR3 length: 10; V gene: TRBV6-6; J gene: TRBJ2-7
CDR3 DNA: TGCAGTGCTCCCGGGACCGAGGGACAGCCCCAGCATTTT; CDR3 protein: CSAPGTEGQPQHF; D gene: NA; clone size: few; CDR3 length: 13; V gene: TRBV20-1; J gene: TRBJ1-5
CDR3 DNA: TGTGCCAGCAGTTTAGCTTACAGCGGGAGGGTCGGGGAGCAGTACTTC; CDR3 protein: CASSLAYSGRVGEQYF; D gene: TRBD2; clone size: few; CDR3 length: 16; V gene: TRBV12-3/TRBV12-4; J gene: TRBJ2-7
CDR3 DNA: TGTGCCAGTAGTACCCCGGAGGGCCGCTTTAGTGGCTACACCTTC; CDR3 protein: CASSTPEGRFSGYTF; D gene: NA; clone size: NA; CDR3 length: 15; V gene: TRBV19; J gene: TRBJ1-2
CDR3 DNA: TGTGCCAGCAGTGAAGGGGCAGGGATTCTCTATGGCTACACCTTC; CDR3 protein: CASSEGAGILYGYTF; D gene: NA; clone size: NA; CDR3 length: 15; V gene: TRBV6-1; J gene: TRBJ1-2
CDR3 DNA: TGTGCCAGCAGTAGCGGAGGGGGCTGGGAGACCCAGTACTTC; CDR3 protein: CASSSGGGWETQYF; D gene: NA; clone size: few; CDR3 length: 14; V gene: TRBV12-3/TRBV12-4; J gene: TRBJ2-5
CDR3 DNA: TGTGCCAGCAGCTTAGGACCCATTTCCTACGAGCAGTACTTC; CDR3 protein: CASSLGPISYEQYF; D gene: NA; clone size: NA; CDR3 length: 14; V gene: TRBV7-2; J gene: TRBJ2-7
CDR3 DNA: TGTGCCAGCACTCAGGCTAGCGGTACATATAGTGAGCAGTTCTTC; CDR3 protein: CASTQASGTYSEQFF; D gene: TRBD2; clone size: few; CDR3 length: 15; V gene: TRBV6-5; J gene: TRBJ2-1
CDR3 DNA: TGTGCCACCATCGGAAAAGGGACTAGCGGGGGGAACAATGAGCAGTTCTTC; CDR3 protein: CATIGKGTSGGNNEQFF; D gene: TRBD2; clone size: few; CDR3 length: 17; V gene: TRBV24-1; J gene: TRBJ2-1
CDR3 DNA: TGCGCCAGCAGCCCTGCCCCCAGAATTTCATCTGGAAACACCATATATTTT; CDR3 protein: CASSPAPRISSGNTIYF; D gene: NA; clone size: few; CDR3 length: 17; V gene: TRBV5-1; J gene: TRBJ1-3
CDR3 DNA: TGTGCCAGCAGGCAGCAGGGGACTGGCTACGAGCAGTACTTC; CDR3 protein: CASRQQGTGYEQYF; D gene: NA; clone size: few; CDR3 length: 14; V gene: TRBV6-5; J gene: TRBJ2-7
CDR3 DNA: TGCGCCAGCAGTGGGAGACAGGGCAACGAAAAACTGTTTTTT; CDR3 protein: CASSGRQGNEKLFF; D gene: TRBD1; clone size: NA; CDR3 length: 14; V gene: TRBV5-1; J gene: TRBJ1-4
CDR3 DNA: TGCAGCGTTGAAAGGGGAACCAAAAACATTCAGTACTTC; CDR3 protein: CSVERGTKNIQYF; D gene: NA; clone size: few; CDR3 length: 13; V gene: TRBV29-1; J gene: TRBJ2-4
CDR3 DNA: TGTGACAGCAGTGGAGGTAGCGGGAGGTACAATGAGCAGTTCTTC; CDR3 protein: CDSSGGSGRYNEQFF; D gene: TRBD2; clone size: NA; CDR3 length: 15; V gene: TRBV2; J gene: TRBJ2-1
CDR3 DNA: TGTGCCAGCAGCTTGTTTGGAGGGGGCCTTGGTGGCTACACCTTC; CDR3 protein: CASSLFGGGLGGYTF; D gene: TRBD1; clone size: NA; CDR3 length: 15; V gene: TRBV5-6; J gene: TRBJ1-2
CDR3 DNA: TGCAGTGCTAGCGGGACTAGCAACCAGCCGCCCTACAATGAGCAGTTCTTC; CDR3 protein: CSASGTSNQPPYNEQFF; D gene: TRBD2; clone size: NA; CDR3 length: 17; V gene: TRBV20-1; J gene: TRBJ2-1
CDR3 DNA: TGTGCCAGCAGCTCACCCCTCCGAGTGGACGAGCAGTACTTC; CDR3 protein: CASSSPLRVDEQYF; D gene: NA; clone size: NA; CDR3 length: 14; V gene: TRBV7-9; J gene: TRBJ2-7
CDR3 DNA: TGCAGTGCTAGTCAGGGTGAGGAGACCCAGTACTTC; CDR3 protein: CSASQGEETQYF; D gene: NA; clone size: NA; CDR3 length: 12; V gene: TRBV20-1; J gene: TRBJ2-5
CDR3 DNA: TGTGCCACCAGTGACATGAGCGGGAGACAGAATGAGCAGTTCTTC; CDR3 protein: CATSDMSGRQNEQFF; D gene: TRBD2; clone size: NA; CDR3 length: 15; V gene: TRBV24-1; J gene: TRBJ2-1
CDR3 DNA: TGCGCCAGCAGCCAAGTGTGGACTAGCGGGGCTACGTACAATGAGCAGTTCTTC; CDR3 protein: CASSQVWTSGATYNEQFF; D gene: TRBD2; clone size: NA; CDR3 length: 18; V gene: TRBV4-1; J gene: TRBJ2-1
CDR3 DNA: TGCGCCAGCAGATCCTGGACTAGCGGATACAATGAGCAGTTCTTC; CDR3 protein: CASRSWTSGYNEQFF; D gene: TRBD2; clone size: NA; CDR3 length: 15; V gene: TRBV5-1; J gene: TRBJ2-1
CDR3 DNA: TGCAGTGCTAGAGATCTTATGGGACAGGGGAATTTCTTT; CDR3 protein: CSARDLMGQGNFF; D gene: TRBD1; clone size: many; CDR3 length: 13; V gene: TRBV20-1; J gene: TRBJ1-1
CDR3 DNA: TGTGCCAGCAGTTACAAGAGGGCAGCTAAGTATGGCTACACCTTC; CDR3 protein: CASSYKRAAKYGYTF; D gene: NA; clone size: few; CDR3 length: 15; V gene: TRBV6-5; J gene: TRBJ1-2
CDR3 DNA: TGTGCCAGCAGCCCAAGCCGGGGCGCGTCCTACGAGCAGTACTTC; CDR3 protein: CASSPSRGASYEQYF; D gene: NA; clone size: few; CDR3 length: 15; V gene: TRBV11-3; J gene: TRBJ2-7
CDR3 DNA: TGCAGTGCCCGGAAAAGGCGTATCGAGACAGGGGGCTTCACTGAAGCTTTCTTT; CDR3 protein: CSARKRRIETGGFTEAFF; D gene: TRBD1; clone size: NA; CDR3 length: 18; V gene: TRBV20-1; J gene: TRBJ1-1
CDR3 DNA: TGTGCCAGCAGCTCCCGGGACAGGGACACAGATACGCAGTATTTT; CDR3 protein: CASSSRDRDTDTQYF; D gene: TRBD1; clone size: NA; CDR3 length: 15; V gene: TRBV5-6; J gene: TRBJ2-3
CDR3 DNA: TGTGCCAGCAGCGTACGGCGGGAGGGCCGGGAGACCCAGTACTTC; CDR3 protein: CASSVRREGRETQYF; D gene: TRBD2; clone size: NA; CDR3 length: 15; V gene: TRBV9; J gene: TRBJ2-5
CDR3 DNA: TGCGCCAGCAGCCAAGATCCAGCTAGCTACAATGAGCAGTTCTTC; CDR3 protein: CASSQDPASYNEQFF; D gene: NA; clone size: few; CDR3 length: 15; V gene: TRBV4-3; J gene: TRBJ2-1
CDR3 DNA: TGTGCCAGCAGTCGTCCGTCTAGCGGGAGTTCCTACGAGCAGTACTTC; CDR3 protein: CASSRPSSGSSYEQYF; D gene: TRBD2; clone size: NA; CDR3 length: 16; V gene: TRBV6-2/TRBV6-3; J gene: TRBJ2-7
CDR3 DNA: TGTGCCAGCAGCCCCCAGGACAGGTTCTACGAGCAGTACTTC; CDR3 protein: CASSPQDRFYEQYF; D gene: TRBD1; clone size: few; CDR3 length: 14; V gene: TRBV7-9; J gene: TRBJ2-7
CDR3 DNA: TGTGCCAGCAGCATCGATGGACGCGGCGAAAAACTGTTTTTT; CDR3 protein: CASSIDGRGEKLFF; D gene: NA; clone size: NA; CDR3 length: 14; V gene: TRBV5-6; J gene: TRBJ1-4
CDR3 DNA: TGTGCCAGTCGTCGTACGGACATCGGCATCTATGGCTACACCTTC; CDR3 protein: CASRRTDIGIYGYTF; D gene: NA; clone size: once; CDR3 length: 15; V gene: TRBV6-2/TRBV6-3; J gene: TRBJ1-2
CDR3 DNA: TGTGCCAGCAACGCTGGGGCCAACGTCCTGACTTTC; CDR3 protein: CASNAGANVLTF; D gene: NA; clone size: NA; CDR3 length: 12; V gene: TRBV2; J gene: TRBJ2-6
CDR3 DNA: TGTGCCAGCAGCAAGGACACCAATGAGCAGTTCTTC; CDR3 protein: CASSKDTNEQFF; D gene: NA; clone size: few; CDR3 length: 12; V gene: TRBV7-9; J gene: TRBJ2-1
CDR3 DNA: TGTGCCAGCAGCACTGATGGAGGAACGGGGACTGAAGCTTTCTTT; CDR3 protein: CASSTDGGTGTEAFF; D gene: NA; clone size: NA; CDR3 length: 15; V gene: TRBV11-2; J gene: TRBJ1-1
CDR3 DNA: TGTGCCATCAGTGAGTCTGACAGGGTCTACGAGCAGTACTTC; CDR3 protein: CAISESDRVYEQYF; D gene: TRBD1; clone size: NA; CDR3 length: 14; V gene: TRBV10-3; J gene: TRBJ2-7
CDR3 DNA: TGTGCCAGCAGTTACCCCAATGAGCAGTTCTTC; CDR3 protein: CASSYPNEQFF; D gene: NA; clone size: NA; CDR3 length: 11; V gene: TRBV6-2/TRBV6-3; J gene: TRBJ2-1
CDR3 DNA: TGTGCCAGCAGTTTTGATTCTCCGGCAGGGCAATACTCTGGGGCCAACGTCCTGACTTTC; CDR3 protein: CASSFDSPAGQYSGANVLTF; D gene: NA; clone size: few; CDR3 length: 20; V gene: TRBV25-1; J gene: TRBJ2-6
CDR3 DNA: TGTGCCAGCAGTTACGGGACAGGGCCTCAGCCCCAGCATTTT; CDR3 protein: CASSYGTGPQPQHF; D gene: TRBD1; clone size: few; CDR3 length: 14; V gene: TRBV6-6; J gene: TRBJ1-5
CDR3 DNA: TGTGCCAGCAGCCCAGGGGAATACGGGGAAAAACTGTTTTTT; CDR3 protein: CASSPGEYGEKLFF; D gene: NA; clone size: NA; CDR3 length: 14; V gene: TRBV12-3/TRBV12-4; J gene: TRBJ1-4
CDR3 DNA: TGCAGTGCTCCTCTGACAGGGGAGAAGACCCAGTACTTC; CDR3 protein: CSAPLTGEKTQYF; D gene: TRBD1; clone size: few; CDR3 length: 13; V gene: TRBV20-1; J gene: TRBJ2-5
CDR3 DNA: TGTGCCACCAGCACCGGACTAGCGGGGCCCATTAGCACAGATACGCAGTATTTT; CDR3 protein: CATSTGLAGPISTDTQYF; D gene: TRBD2; clone size: many; CDR3 length: 18; V gene: TRBV15; J gene: TRBJ2-3
CDR3 DNA: TGTGCCATCGGGGGCGCCTGGACTAGCGGGAGGACAGATACGCAGTATTTT; CDR3 protein: CAIGGAWTSGRTDTQYF; D gene: TRBD2; clone size: NA; CDR3 length: 17; V gene: TRBV10-3; J gene: TRBJ2-3